The source of this T cell receptor (beta chain) is a study of beta chain features in type 1 diabetes. Reverse transcribing all isolated RNA meant expressed TCRB transcripts were sequenced. Naive, central memory and regulatory T cell samples averaged roughly 3.5 million immunoSEQ reads each. Sequencing used immunoSEQ multiplex PCR; TCRdb keeps in-frame clones, though not all of them. The sample includes 120,000 to 150,000 clones, roughly 50% of them seen just once. This clone was seen repeatedly, ten times or more. What it binds is unknown. CDR3 length equals 16 residues. V was shortened by 1 base and J by 2 bases, with 11 bases between the two germline ends. Germline V gives CDR1 WSHSY, CDR2 SAAADI. Notes on the study in general: TCRB CDR3s from Type 1 diabetes patients were moderately but significantly shorter in all four CD4+ subsets. Insertions at VDJ junctions were less frequent in type 1 diabetes patients. These patients also deleted more nucleotides at the same junctions. A closer apparent resemblance between naive, central memory and Treg TCRB repertoires was seen in patients than in healthy donors.

The V gene is TRBV10-2, the J gene TRBJ2-2; a weak D match, TRBD2 (5 bases). Sequencing was done on a sample of Tregs from blood. The sequence came from a man younger than 35 in good health. CDR3 region: CASSEFGLENTGELFF. In nucleotides, the CDR3 is TGCGCCAGCAGTGAGTTCGGACTTGAAAACACCGGGGAGCTGTTTTTT.